Listed below are T cell receptor beta chains from one sample, sequenced in a study of blood T cell repertoires in COVID-19. Some clones are missing from TCRdb's copy, which holds only in-frame ones; the method was immunoSEQ multiplex PCR. Of around 72,000 clones detected, 75% to 90% appear once; the ten largest clones hold 15% to 20%. The sequenced material came from peripheral blood. The receptors shown here come from a woman aged 80 or over with acute or convalescent COVID-19. Both conserved end residues are part of each CDR3. The D gene is left open where the match is weak. Clone size is not always given. Where it is, it says once, few, many or a class for expanded clones.

V gene	clone size	J gene	D gene	CDR3 protein	CDR3 DNA
TRBV19	.	TRBJ1-2	TRBD1	CASSRTGENYGYTF	TGTGCCAGTAGTCGGACAGGGGAGAACTATGGCTACACCTTC
TRBV7-3	.	TRBJ2-3	.	CASSLIGGDTDTQYF	TGTGCCAGCAGCTTGATAGGGGGGGACACAGATACGCAGTATTTT
TRBV5-1	.	TRBJ1-4	TRBD1	CASSSRAQGNEKLFF	TGCGCCAGCAGCTCCCGCGCACAGGGGAATGAAAAACTGTTTTTT
TRBV10-2	.	TRBJ2-7	TRBD1	CASSEWETGAGEQYF	TGCGCCAGCAGTGAGTGGGAGACAGGGGCGGGCGAGCAGTACTTC
TRBV24-1	.	TRBJ2-2	TRBD1	CATSDPRGLSGELFF	TGTGCCACCAGTGATCCCAGGGGGCTTTCCGGGGAGCTGTTTTTT
TRBV25-1	.	TRBJ2-5	TRBD1	CATTGTGVGKTQYF	TGTGCCACTACCGGGACAGGGGTTGGAAAGACCCAGTACTTC
TRBV10-1	.	TRBJ2-1	TRBD1	CASSDSGQASSYNEQFF	TGCGCCAGCAGTGATTCGGGACAGGCGAGCTCCTACAATGAGCAGTTCTTC
TRBV6-5	.	TRBJ2-5	.	CASRRDNNQETQYF	TGTGCCAGCAGAAGGGACAACAACCAAGAGACCCAGTACTTC
TRBV15	.	TRBJ2-2	TRBD1	CATSTHSQGAGELFF	TGTGCCACCAGCACACATTCACAGGGGGCCGGGGAGCTGTTTTTT
TRBV5-1	.	TRBJ1-4	.	CASSYVSTGEKLFF	TGCGCCAGCAGCTACGTCTCAACGGGTGAAAAACTGTTTTTT
TRBV9	.	TRBJ2-7	TRBD2	CASSAGLEGGEQYF	TGTGCCAGCAGCGCGGGACTAGAGGGGGGCGAGCAGTACTTC
TRBV7-9	once	TRBJ2-1	TRBD1	CASSIMTGGSSYNEQFF	TGTGCCAGCAGCATAATGACAGGGGGAAGCTCCTACAATGAGCAGTTCTTC
TRBV18	.	TRBJ1-1	.	CASSWGENTEAFF	TGTGCCAGCTCGTGGGGAGAGAACACTGAAGCTTTCTTT
TRBV28	.	TRBJ1-5	.	CASSLDGDNQPQHF	TGTGCCAGCAGTTTAGACGGGGACAATCAGCCCCAGCATTTT
TRBV25-1	.	TRBJ1-5	.	CASSDREREAGVSQPQHF	TGTGCCAGCAGTGATAGGGAACGAGAGGCAGGGGTCAGCCAGCCCCAGCATTTT
TRBV19	few	TRBJ2-7	.	CASSRAASGLDSYEQYF	TGTGCCAGTAGTCGTGCTGCAAGTGGCCTCGACTCCTACGAGCAGTACTTC
TRBV27	.	TRBJ1-1	TRBD1	CASSPRQGGEAFF	TGTGCCAGCAGTCCCCGACAGGGTGGTGAAGCTTTCTTT
TRBV18	.	TRBJ1-4	TRBD1	CASSLRTGVNEKLFF	TGTGCCAGCTCACTGAGGACAGGGGTTAATGAAAAACTGTTTTTT
TRBV19	.	TRBJ2-1	.	CASSKGSLGFNEQFF	TGTGCCAGTAGTAAGGGGTCGCTTGGGTTCAATGAGCAGTTCTTC
TRBV29-1	once	TRBJ2-7	TRBD2	CSHLAGNSYEQYF	TGCAGCCATCTAGCGGGGAACTCCTACGAGCAGTACTTC
TRBV19	.	TRBJ2-1	TRBD2	CASSIGGSGTGEQFF	TGTGCCAGTAGTATAGGGGGTAGCGGGACGGGAGAGCAGTTCTTC
TRBV11-2	.	TRBJ2-3	TRBD1	CASSQGTATDTQYF	TGTGCCAGCAGCCAGGGGACAGCCACAGATACGCAGTATTTT
TRBV2	.	TRBJ2-7	.	CAKGGRPSGEQYF	TGTGCCAAGGGGGGGCGCCCGTCCGGCGAGCAGTACTTC
TRBV13	.	TRBJ2-5	.	CASSGGIQETQYF	TGTGCCAGCAGTGGAGGGATCCAAGAGACCCAGTACTTC
TRBV27	few	TRBJ1-1	.	CASSPKQRGTEAFF	TGTGCCAGCAGTCCGAAGCAGCGGGGGACTGAAGCTTTCTTT
TRBV5-6	.	TRBJ1-2	.	CASSLNSNYGYTF	TGTGCCAGCAGCTTAAACAGCAACTATGGCTACACCTTC
TRBV19	.	TRBJ1-2	.	CASSMVGAGGYTF	TGTGCCAGTAGTATGGTGGGGGCCGGTGGCTACACCTTC
TRBV7-8	.	TRBJ2-7	.	CASSPSSYEQYF	TGTGCCAGCAGCCCCAGCTCCTACGAGCAGTACTTC
TRBV5-1	.	TRBJ1-6	.	CASSRSAGSINSPLHF	TGCGCCAGCAGCAGATCTGCGGGGTCAATAAATTCACCCCTCCACTTT
TRBV7-2	.	TRBJ2-1	TRBD1	CASSSTGGYNEQFF	TGTGCCAGCAGCTCAACAGGGGGGTACAATGAGCAGTTCTTC
TRBV9	.	TRBJ1-5	.	CASSPSSYNQPQHF	TGTGCCAGCAGCCCGAGTAGTTACAATCAGCCCCAGCATTTT
TRBV27	once	TRBJ1-4	.	CASSSQGGNEKLFF	TGTGCCAGCAGTTCACAGGGTGGTAATGAAAAACTGTTTTTT
TRBV5-1	.	TRBJ2-5	.	CASSLQGGETQYF	TGCGCCAGCAGCTTACAGGGTGGGGAGACCCAGTACTTC
TRBV19	.	TRBJ1-5	.	CASTSGGEGQPQHF	TGTGCCAGTACCAGTGGGGGCGAGGGTCAGCCCCAGCATTTT
TRBV6-5	.	TRBJ2-1	TRBD1	CASSSQAGQGSNEQFF	TGTGCCAGCAGTTCCCAGGCGGGACAGGGGTCGAATGAGCAGTTCTTC
TRBV6-5	once	TRBJ2-7	TRBD1	CASRPGQTYEQYF	TGTGCCAGCCGACCGGGACAGACCTACGAGCAGTACTTC
TRBV12-3/TRBV12-4	.	TRBJ2-7	.	CASSSFYEQYF	TGTGCCAGCAGTTCCTTCTACGAGCAGTACTTC
TRBV6-1	.	TRBJ1-1	.	CASSEAGGGTEAFF	TGTGCCAGCAGTGAAGCGGGAGGTGGCACTGAAGCTTTCTTT
TRBV11-2	.	TRBJ1-1	.	CASGPGGSTEAFF	TGTGCCAGCGGCCCCGGGGGGAGCACTGAAGCTTTCTTT
TRBV5-1	.	TRBJ1-1	.	CASSLDSGSVAFF	TGCGCCAGCAGCCTGGACTCAGGGTCTGTGGCTTTCTTT
TRBV5-4	.	TRBJ1-2	.	CASSLLDAALGYTF	TGTGCCAGCAGCTTACTCGACGCGGCCCTAGGCTACACCTTC
TRBV10-3	.	TRBJ1-1	TRBD1	CAISPGTGVEAFF	TGTGCCATCAGCCCCGGGACAGGGGTTGAAGCTTTCTTT
TRBV11-2	few	TRBJ2-3	TRBD1	CASSHSQGRTSDTQYF	TGTGCCAGCAGCCATTCACAGGGGCGCACATCAGATACGCAGTATTTT
TRBV9	few	TRBJ2-7	.	CASSVDLGSSYEQYF	TGTGCCAGCAGCGTAGATTTGGGGAGCTCCTACGAGCAGTACTTC
TRBV29-1	.	TRBJ2-5	TRBD1	CSVEGLTGGWETQYF	TGCAGCGTTGAAGGTCTGACAGGGGGCTGGGAGACCCAGTACTTC
TRBV25-1	.	TRBJ1-1	.	CASSVKMNTEAFF	TGTGCCAGCAGTGTCAAAATGAACACTGAAGCTTTCTTT
TRBV5-1	.	TRBJ1-6	TRBD1	CASSLDRRDRGASYNSPLHF	TGCGCCAGCAGCTTGGACCGCCGCGACAGGGGGGCCTCCTATAATTCACCCCTCCACTTT
TRBV6-6	.	TRBJ2-5	TRBD2	CASSYTGLLGETQYF	TGTGCCAGCAGTTATACGGGACTATTGGGGGAGACCCAGTACTTC
TRBV30	once	TRBJ2-3	.	CAWSRNRASTDTQYF	TGTGCCTGGAGTCGAAACAGGGCTAGCACAGATACGCAGTATTTT
TRBV28	.	TRBJ2-2	TRBD1	CASSSPGQGTGELFF	TGTGCCAGCAGTTCCCCGGGACAGGGCACCGGGGAGCTGTTTTTT
TRBV27	.	TRBJ1-4	.	CASSLRSGNEKLFF	TGTGCCAGCAGTTTACGGTCGGGGAATGAAAAACTGTTTTTT
TRBV30	.	TRBJ1-2	TRBD1	CAWSVGGTGSYGYTF	TGTGCCTGGAGTGTAGGAGGGACAGGAAGCTACGGCTACACCTTC
TRBV5-5	.	TRBJ2-7	TRBD1	CASSIRQGSDEQYF	TGTGCCAGCAGCATTAGACAGGGGTCCGACGAGCAGTACTTC
TRBV5-1	.	TRBJ1-1	.	CASSLGQANTEAFF	TGCGCCAGCAGCTTGGGACAGGCGAACACTGAAGCTTTCTTT
TRBV6-4	once	TRBJ2-1	.	CASSQGQPSNEQFF	TGTGCCAGCAGCCAGGGGCAACCATCCAATGAGCAGTTCTTC
TRBV19	once	TRBJ1-2	.	CASSIDNNYGYTF	TGTGCCAGTAGTATCGACAATAACTATGGCTACACCTTC
TRBV30	.	TRBJ1-1	.	CAWSAISGLNTEAFF	TGTGCCTGGAGTGCGATTTCGGGATTGAACACTGAAGCTTTCTTT
TRBV6-6	once	TRBJ2-1	TRBD2	CASSPYLAGSSYNEQFF	TGTGCCAGCAGTCCTTATCTAGCGGGCAGCTCCTACAATGAGCAGTTCTTC
TRBV19	.	TRBJ1-2	.	CASNEPWQGLGYTF	TGTGCCAGTAATGAACCGTGGCAGGGGCTTGGCTACACCTTC
TRBV7-6	few	TRBJ1-3	.	CASSLGQSSGNTIYF	TGTGCCAGCAGCTTAGGACAGAGCTCTGGAAACACCATATATTTT